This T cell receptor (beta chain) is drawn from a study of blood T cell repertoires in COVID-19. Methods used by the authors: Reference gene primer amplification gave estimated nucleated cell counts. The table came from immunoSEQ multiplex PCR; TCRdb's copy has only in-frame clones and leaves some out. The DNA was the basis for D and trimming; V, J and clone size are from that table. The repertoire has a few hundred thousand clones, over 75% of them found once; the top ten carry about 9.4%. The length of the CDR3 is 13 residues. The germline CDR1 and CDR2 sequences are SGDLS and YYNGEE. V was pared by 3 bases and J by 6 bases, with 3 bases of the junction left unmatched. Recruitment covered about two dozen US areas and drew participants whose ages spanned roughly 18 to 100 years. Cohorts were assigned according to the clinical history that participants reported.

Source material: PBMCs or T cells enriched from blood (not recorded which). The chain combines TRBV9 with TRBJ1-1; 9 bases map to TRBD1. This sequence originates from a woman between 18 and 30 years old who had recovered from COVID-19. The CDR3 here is CASSARQGAEAFF. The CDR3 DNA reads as TGTGCCAGCAGCGCACGACAGGGGGCTGAAGCTTTCTTT. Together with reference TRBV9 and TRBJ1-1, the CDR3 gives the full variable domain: DSGVTQTPKHLITATGQRVTLRCSPRSGDLSVYWYQQSLDQGLQFLIQYYNGEERAKGNILERFSAQQFPDLHSELNLSSLELGDSALYFCASSARQGAEAFFGQGTRLTVV.